Below are 32 T cell receptor beta chains sequenced from a single sample in a study of beta chain features in type 1 diabetes. Expressed TCRB transcripts were sequenced after all isolated RNA was converted to cDNA. Measured with immunoSEQ multiplex PCR; TCRdb has only the in-frame clones, and not every one. The sample has about 150,000 clones, more than 9% seen once. The material sequenced was naive CD4+ T cells from blood. These receptors were taken from a man aged 18-30 years in good health.

There are a few counts of this clone. This sequence joins TRBV6-5 and TRBJ2-6; a possible D gene is TRBD1 (6 bases). Germline assignment: CDR1 MNHEY and CDR2 SVGAGI. This CDR3 has 14 residues. Between the trimmed V and J ends, which lost 6 bases and 4 bases, there was a span of 10 bases. In nucleotides, the CDR3 is TGTGCCAGCAGCAACAGGGCCGGGGCCAACGTCCTGACTTTC. This encodes CASSNRAGANVLTF.

The chain recombines TRBV7-2 with TRBJ2-7, with 10 bases aligning to TRBD2. The CDR3 runs to 16 residues. Germline CDR1 and CDR2: SGHTA and FQGNSA. Trimming cost V 1 base and J 5 bases; bases outside gene matches: 8. The CDR3: CASSLGSGGATHEQYF. CDR3 DNA: TGTGCCAGCAGCTTAGGCAGCGGGGGGGCCACCCACGAGCAGTACTTC.

Ten or more counts support this clone. The genes are TRBV7-9 and TRBJ2-7; 7 nucleotides align to TRBD1. The germline V gene has CDR1 SEHNR and CDR2 FQNEAQ (reference sequence). This CDR3 has 15 residues. V shed 4 bases and J 5 bases; nucleotides not matched to a gene: 11. The CDR3 protein is CASSSRQGFFDEQYF. In DNA form, the CDR3 reads TGTGCCAGCAGCTCGCGACAGGGTTTCTTCGACGAGCAGTACTTC.

The chain has TRBV20-1 and TRBJ2-4, with D tentatively TRBD2 (5 bases). Germline V gene data show CDR1 as DFQATT and CDR2 as SNEGSKA (reference sequence). V was trimmed by 7 bases and J by 8 bases, leaving 12 bases between them. CDR3 size: 11 residues. The CDR3 DNA is TGCAGTGTGAGGGTTGGGGACATTCAGTACTTC. Translation gives CSVRVGDIQYF.

V usage is TRBV4-3 and J usage is TRBJ1-3; a possible D gene is TRBD1 (6 bases). Germline-derived CDR1 and CDR2 are LGHNA and YSLEER. The V end lost 0 bases, the J end lost 0 bases, and 12 bases lay between the germline ends. The CDR3 spans 17 residues. For the CDR3, the DNA is TGCGCCAGCAGCCAAGATGCAGGGGCGAGCTCTGGAAACACCATATATTTT. Its translation is CASSQDAGASSGNTIYF.

This clone has just a few counts. The chain is built from TRBV19 and TRBJ1-1; possibly TRBD1 for D (5 bases). V shed 8 bases and J shed 1 base, with 14 bases lying between them. Germline V lookup: CDR1 LNHDA, CDR2 SQIVND (reference sequence). This CDR3 contains 14 residues. DNA of the CDR3: TGTGCCAGTTCCTTCAGGAGGGGGAACACTGAAGCTTTCTTT. Its translation: CASSFRRGNTEAFF.

This clone was seen a handful of times. The chain recombines TRBV5-1 with TRBJ2-5; 11 positions agree with TRBD1. This CDR3 is built from 16 residues. Germline V gives CDR1 SGHRS, CDR2 YFSETQ. V dropped 0 bases and J dropped 4; count of bases not matched to a gene: 5. The CDR3 bases are TGCGCCAGCAGCTTGGCGGGGACAGGGGGTAGAGAGACCCAGTACTTC. Translating it yields CASSLAGTGGRETQYF.

V gene TRBV5-6 combines with J gene TRBJ1-3; D is unresolved. Trimming removed 3 bases at V and 4 bases at J, with 11 bases between. The CDR3 is 14 residues long. The V gene's germline CDR1 is SGHDT and CDR2 YYEEEE. CDR3 sequence reads: CASSWLGAGNTIYF. The CDR3 DNA sequence: TGTGCCAGCAGCTGGCTAGGTGCCGGAAACACCATATATTTT.

This clone has only a few counts. The chain combines TRBV6-1 with TRBJ2-3; D is perhaps TRBD2 (6 bases). The germline V and J ends were trimmed by 3 bases and 4 bases, with 11 bases remaining between them. This CDR3 is built from 14 residues. The germline gives CDR1 MNHNS, CDR2 SASEGT. The CDR3 is CASSEGPSADTQYF. The CDR3 DNA is TGTGCCAGCAGTGAGGGGCCTAGCGCAGATACGCAGTATTTT.

In this sample, this clone turned up a few times. V is TRBV7-8 and J is TRBJ1-4, with D unclear. Between the trimmed V and J ends, which lost 5 bases and 4 bases, there was a span of 11 bases. CDR1 and CDR2 (germline): SGHVS, FQNEAQ. The CDR3 runs to 14 residues. CDR3 in DNA: TGTGCCAGCAGCCTAGGACGGGTTAATGAAAAACTGTTTTTT. Translated, it gives CASSLGRVNEKLFF.

The chain couples TRBV7-9 to TRBJ2-5, with TRBD1 matching over 8 bases. The CDR3 extends over 14 amino acids. Unmatched junction bases numbered 6, after V lost 4 bases and J lost 5 bases. The germline gives CDR1 SEHNR, CDR2 FQNEAQ (reference sequence). The CDR3 sequence is CASSWTGSSETQYF. The CDR3 DNA reads as TGTGCCAGCAGCTGGACAGGGAGTAGCGAGACCCAGTACTTC.

The chain recombines TRBV28 with TRBJ2-3; 8 nucleotides align to TRBD2. The CDR3 runs 14 residues. Germline CDR1 MDHEN, CDR2 SYDVKM. V lost 8 bases to trimming and J lost 6 bases; unmatched junction nucleotides: 10. CDR3 amino acids: CASGSGGRVDTQYF. The DNA for the CDR3 is TGTGCCAGCGGGAGCGGGGGCAGGGTCGATACGCAGTATTTT. Combining the CDR3 with reference TRBV28 and TRBJ2-3 gives the whole variable domain DVKVTQSSRYLVKRTGEKVFLECVQDMDHENMFWYRQDPGLGLRLIYFSYDVKMKEKGDIPEGYSVSREKKERFSLILESASTNQTSMYLCASGSGGRVDTQYFGPGTRLTVL.

This chain connects TRBV18 to TRBJ2-3; 8 bases fit TRBD2. This CDR3 comprises 16 residues. V dropped 2 bases and J dropped 0; count of bases not matched to a gene: 4. Looked up from germline, CDR1 is KGHSH and CDR2 is LQKENI. The CDR3 spells CASSPFQRGSTDTQYF. CDR3 in DNA: TGTGCCAGCTCACCATTCCAGCGGGGGAGCACAGATACGCAGTATTTT.

V is TRBV5-1 and J is TRBJ1-4; 10 bases map to TRBD1. V was pared by 4 bases and J by 8 bases, with 5 bases of the junction left unmatched. The CDR3 loop spans 14 amino acids. The germline CDR1 and CDR2 sequences are SGHRS and YFSETQ. In DNA, the CDR3 is TGCGCCAGCAGCGGGGACAGGGGCGGAGAAAAACTGTTTTTT. Its translation is CASSGDRGGEKLFF.

This sequence joins TRBV10-1 and TRBJ1-5; TRBD1 aligns across 10 bases. After removal of 9 bases from V and 4 bases from J, the junction contained 0 bases not matched to a gene. CDR3 length: 12 amino acids. Looked up from germline, CDR1 is WNHNN and CDR2 is SYGVQD (reference sequence). CDR3 loop: CARGQGNQPQHF. CDR3 sequence (DNA): TGCGCCAGGGGACAGGGGAATCAGCCCCAGCATTTT.

This clone was observed a few times. J is TRBJ1-5 and V is TRBV6-1, with D tentatively TRBD1 (6 bases). V lost 2 bases, J lost 6 bases, and 11 bases lay in between. The CDR3 is made up of 14 amino acids. Germline loops: CDR1 MNHNS, CDR2 SASEGT. The CDR3, as DNA: TGTGCCAGCAGTGAACTCACAGGGAGTCAGCCCCAGCATTTT. Translating it yields CASSELTGSQPQHF.

V and J are TRBV5-6 and TRBJ1-4, with a tentative D call TRBD1 (6 bases). The germline V gene encodes CDR1 SGHDT and CDR2 YYEEEE. The CDR3 runs 14 residues. V gave up 2 bases and J gave up 8 bases, with 13 bases separating them. As DNA, the CDR3 is TGTGCCAGCAGCTTACAGGGTAAATGGGAAAAACTGTTTTTT. Translation: CASSLQGKWEKLFF.

V gene TRBV19 combines with J gene TRBJ1-5, with TRBD1 matching 10 bases. CDR1 and CDR2 from the germline V gene are LNHDA and SQIVND (reference sequence). This CDR3 has 16 amino acids. V was clipped by 4 bases and J by 1 base; unmatched bases: 4. The CDR3 nucleotides are TGTGCCAGTAGTACGGGACAGGGGAGAAGCAATCAGCCCCAGCATTTT. It specifies CASSTGQGRSNQPQHF.

The chain combines TRBV4-2 with TRBJ1-5; 7 bases fit TRBD1. V trimming: 0 bases; J trimming: 3 bases; junction bases outside the gene matches: 2. The germline V gene has CDR1 LGHNA and CDR2 YNFKEQ. The CDR3 consists of 15 residues. The CDR3 is CASSQEDRDNQPQHF. CDR3 nucleotides: TGTGCCAGCAGCCAAGAAGACAGGGACAATCAGCCCCAGCATTTT.

This clone was observed a few times. The CDR3 here is CASSSGTAEGKLFF. In DNA form, the CDR3 reads TGTGCCAGCAGTTCCGGGACAGCCGAGGGAAAACTGTTTTTT. This chain uses TRBV28 with TRBJ1-4; 7 positions match TRBD1. The CDR3 runs to 14 residues. Germline V gives CDR1 MDHEN, CDR2 SYDVKM. V gave up 4 bases and J gave up 10 bases; unmatched junction bases: 9.

This clone was detected a few times. This chain links TRBV18 with TRBJ2-3, with D possibly TRBD1 on 5 matching bases. Between the trimmed V and J ends, which lost 5 bases and 2 bases, there was a span of 23 bases. The germline V gene has CDR1 KGHSH and CDR2 LQKENI. This CDR3 contains 18 residues. CDR3 coding DNA: TGTGCCAGCTCATCCCAAATAAGTCCCGACAGCCACACAGATACGCAGTATTTT. Translated, it gives CASSSQISPDSHTDTQYF.

This chain links TRBV11-2 with TRBJ2-1; 12 bases are shared with TRBD2. This CDR3 has 15 amino acids. CDR1 SGHAT and CDR2 FQNNGV come from the germline V gene. V was pared by 2 bases and J by 10 bases, with 6 bases of the junction left unmatched. The CDR3 DNA reads as TGTGCCAGCAGCTTACTAGCGGGGGGGCCTCTAGAGCAGTTCTTC. It codes for CASSLLAGGPLEQFF. Based on the CDR3 plus reference TRBV11-2 and TRBJ2-1, the full variable domain is EAGVAQSPRYKIIEKRQSVAFWCNPISGHATLYWYQQILGQGPKLLIQFQNNGVVDDSQLPKDRFSAERLKGVDSTLKIQPAKLEDSAVYLCASSLLAGGPLEQFFGPGTRLTVL.

This clone was observed a few times. The chain recombines TRBV5-4 with TRBJ2-3; D is uncertain. This CDR3 contains 13 residues. Trimming left V 1 base short and J 4 bases short, with 7 bases between. CDR1 and CDR2 from the germline V gene are SGHNT and YYREEE (reference sequence). This CDR3 is CASSLLLADTQYF. The CDR3 DNA follows: TGTGCCAGCAGCTTGTTGTTAGCAGATACGCAGTATTTT.

This clone was observed a handful of times. The chain has TRBV4-3 and TRBJ2-1, with D possibly TRBD2 on 5 matching bases. The CDR3 totals 19 residues. Germline V gene lookup returns CDR1 LGHNA and CDR2 YSLEER. Trimming took 0 bases from V and 4 from J, leaving 22 bases between them. The CDR3 DNA is TGCGCCAGCAGCCAAGAGGGTGGTGCGTGGGCGGGCCCTTACAATGAGCAGTTCTTC. Translated: CASSQEGGAWAGPYNEQFF.

There are a few counts of this clone. The chain links TRBV2 to TRBJ2-1; D unclear. The V gene lost 6 bases and the J gene lost 1 base, with 7 bases spanning the gap. Germline values: CDR1 SNHLY, CDR2 FYNNEI. This CDR3 region has 13 residues. The CDR3 coding sequence is TGTGCCAGCAGCTCGAGTTCCTACAATGAGCAGTTCTTC. Translating gives CASSSSSYNEQFF. The full variable domain, completed using reference TRBV2 and TRBJ2-1, is EPEVTQTPSHQVTQMGQEVILRCVPISNHLYFYWYRQILGQKVEFLVSFYNNEISEKSEIFDDQFSVERPDGSNFTLKIRSTKLEDSAMYFCASSSSSYNEQFFGPGTRLTVL.

This chain connects TRBV30 to TRBJ1-5; tentatively, D is TRBD1 (6 bases). This CDR3 is 13 amino acids long. CDR1 is GTSNPN, CDR2 SVGIG, per germline (reference sequence). Trimming removed 1 base at V and 6 bases at J, with 10 bases between. The CDR3 sequence: CAWSAGVGQPQHF. CDR3 nucleotide sequence: TGTGCCTGGAGTGCAGGGGTGGGTCAGCCCCAGCATTTT.

The chain couples TRBV28 to TRBJ2-7; TRBD2 matches at 8 bases. The CDR3 contains 14 residues. The germline V gene has CDR1 MDHEN and CDR2 SYDVKM. The trim removed 6 bases at V and 0 bases at J, leaving 4 bases unmatched. In DNA, the CDR3 is TGTGCCAGCAGCCCCGGGGGGGCCTCCTACGAGCAGTACTTC. The encoded protein is CASSPGGASYEQYF.

This clone showed up just a few times. The genes are TRBV5-1 and TRBJ2-2; the match to TRBD1 covers 8 bases. The CDR3 totals 13 residues. Trimming removed 4 bases from V and 5 bases from J; junction bases left unmatched: 1. Germline CDR1 and CDR2: SGHRS and YFSETQ. In nucleotides, the CDR3 is TGCGCCAGCAGCAGGGACAGGACCGGGGAGCTGTTTTTT. Amino acids: CASSRDRTGELFF.

V is TRBV10-3 and J is TRBJ2-3, with 9 bases aligning to TRBD2. The CDR3 covers 16 residues. CDR1 and CDR2 from the germline V gene are ENHRY and SYGVKD. The V and J ends lost 2 bases and 0 bases, in that order; junction bases with no gene match: 3. CDR3 sequence reads: CAISEQTSGSTDTQYF. The CDR3 DNA reads TGTGCCATCAGTGAGCAGACTAGCGGTAGCACAGATACGCAGTATTTT.

This clone was counted only a few times. The J gene is TRBJ1-5, the V gene TRBV5-5; no reliable D call. The CDR3 covers 13 residues. From germline, CDR1 is SGHKS and CDR2 YYEKEE (reference sequence). Deletions cut 0 bases from V and 4 bases from J, with 5 bases between. CDR3 sequence (DNA): TGTGCCAGCAGCTTGGACGGGAATCAGCCCCAGCATTTT. Amino acid sequence: CASSLDGNQPQHF.

This clone came up a few times. This chain uses TRBV7-2 with TRBJ1-1, with D hard to call. CDR1 SGHTA and CDR2 FQGNSA come from the germline V gene. This CDR3 spans 13 amino acids. V lost 4 bases and J lost 1, with 7 bases in between. The CDR3 region is CASSSSENTEAFF. CDR3 in DNA: TGTGCCAGCAGCTCTTCAGAGAACACTGAAGCTTTCTTT. The variable domain in full, with the rest retrieved from reference TRBV7-2 and TRBJ1-1, is GAGVSQSPSNKVTEKGKDVELRCDPISGHTALYWYRQSLGQGLEFLIYFQGNSAPDKSGLPSDRFSAERTGGSVSTLTIQRTQQEDSAVYLCASSSSENTEAFFGQGTRLTVV.

The chain couples TRBV2 to TRBJ2-3; D may be TRBD2 (5 bases). Germline values: CDR1 SNHLY, CDR2 FYNNEI. This CDR3 spans 17 amino acids. V was trimmed by 3 bases and J by 2 bases, leaving 18 bases between them. CDR3 sequence (DNA): TGTGCCAGCAGTGACCTTGTTGAGCGGTTCCCCACAGATACGCAGTATTTT. Protein: CASSDLVERFPTDTQYF.